Listed below are T cell receptor beta chains from one sample, sequenced in a study of blood T cell repertoires in COVID-19. Repertoires were generated with immunoSEQ multiplex PCR, while TCRdb's copy carries only in-frame clones and drops some. Among roughly 500,000 clones listed, 80% to 90% were seen once. What was sequenced was peripheral blood. These receptors originate from a human donor in a cohort sampled during active COVID-19. The CDR3 runs from the conserved cysteine through the conserved F or W. The order of the fields is D gene, clone size, V gene, J gene, CDR3 DNA, CDR3 protein. The D gene is left open where the match is weak. Only some rows state a clone size, as once, few, many or a class for expanded clones.

D: TRBD2; size: NA; V: TRBV2; J: TRBJ2-3; DNA: TGTGCCAGCAGTGAGACTAGCGGGGGGAACACAGATACGCAGTATTTT; CDR3: CASSETSGGNTDTQYF
D: TRBD2; size: NA; V: TRBV7-2; J: TRBJ2-2; DNA: TGTGCCAGCAGCTTATCCAGCGGGATGAACACCGGGGAGCTGTTTTTT; CDR3: CASSLSSGMNTGELFF
D: TRBD2; size: NA; V: TRBV7-3; J: TRBJ2-1; DNA: TGTGCCAGCAGTTCGACTAGCGGGACAGGTGAGCAGTTCTTC; CDR3: CASSSTSGTGEQFF
D: NA; size: once; V: TRBV27; J: TRBJ2-7; DNA: TGTGCCAGCAGTTCCCGGGGGGCGTCGGCCTACGAGCAGTACTTC; CDR3: CASSSRGASAYEQYF
D: TRBD1; size: NA; V: TRBV15; J: TRBJ1-4; DNA: TGTGCCACCAGCGAGGGACAGGTTGCAACTAATGAAAAACTGTTTTTT; CDR3: CATSEGQVATNEKLFF
D: NA; size: NA; V: TRBV20-1; J: TRBJ2-7; DNA: TGCAGTGCTACTCAGGGGAACGAGCAGTACTTC; CDR3: CSATQGNEQYF
D: NA; size: NA; V: TRBV29-1; J: TRBJ2-7; DNA: TGCAGCGTTGCGACTATCAGCTACGAGCAGTACTTC; CDR3: CSVATISYEQYF
D: NA; size: NA; V: TRBV12-5; J: TRBJ1-1; DNA: TGTGCTAGTGGTTTGGCCGGTGGCGGCGCTGAAGCTTTCTTT; CDR3: CASGLAGGGAEAFF
D: NA; size: few; V: TRBV6-5; J: TRBJ1-6; DNA: TGTGCCACCTCCTTCCGATTCGAGAATTCACCCCTCCACTTT; CDR3: CATSFRFENSPLHF
D: NA; size: NA; V: TRBV14; J: TRBJ2-3; DNA: TGTGCCAGCAGCCAAGGGCGGGGAGCGGATACGCAGTATTTT; CDR3: CASSQGRGADTQYF
D: NA; size: NA; V: TRBV4-2; J: TRBJ2-1; DNA: TGTGCCAGCAGCCTCGCTGCCGGCGGGACTCCTTACAATGAGCAGTTCTTC; CDR3: CASSLAAGGTPYNEQFF
D: NA; size: NA; V: TRBV2; J: TRBJ1-2; DNA: TGTGCCAGCAAAAGGATAACGGACTTATCCGGCTACACCTTC; CDR3: CASKRITDLSGYTF
D: NA; size: NA; V: TRBV6-5; J: TRBJ1-2; DNA: TGTGCCAGCAGTTATGGGGGGAACTATGGCTACACCTTC; CDR3: CASSYGGNYGYTF
D: TRBD2; size: NA; V: TRBV7-2; J: TRBJ2-1; DNA: TGTGCCAGCAGCTCGGGCCCCGGGACTAGCGGGTATGAGCAGTTCTTC; CDR3: CASSSGPGTSGYEQFF
D: TRBD2; size: NA; V: TRBV9; J: TRBJ2-7; DNA: TGTGCCAGCAGTCCCACGAGGGCTAGCGGGCCTGTTAAGCAGTACTTC; CDR3: CASSPTRASGPVKQYF
D: TRBD2; size: NA; V: TRBV7-2; J: TRBJ2-3; DNA: TGTGCCGGCAGCTTGACTAGCGGGACTAGCACAGATACGCAGTATTTT; CDR3: CAGSLTSGTSTDTQYF
D: TRBD2; size: NA; V: TRBV7-3; J: TRBJ2-2; DNA: TGTGCCAGCAGCCCGTTATGGGAGGGCCTGAACACCGGGGAGCTGTTTTTT; CDR3: CASSPLWEGLNTGELFF
D: NA; size: NA; V: TRBV3-1/TRBV3-2; J: TRBJ1-3; DNA: TGTGCCAGCAGCCAAGAAGCGGGACCCCTCTCTGGAAACACCATATATTTT; CDR3: CASSQEAGPLSGNTIYF
D: NA; size: NA; V: TRBV5-1; J: TRBJ2-7; DNA: TGCGCCAGCAGCTTGACGGGTTACTCCTACGAGCAGTACTTC; CDR3: CASSLTGYSYEQYF
D: TRBD2; size: once; V: TRBV3-1/TRBV3-2; J: TRBJ2-1; DNA: TGTGCCAGCACCACTCCGGGAGGGCCAAGAAATGAGCAGTTCTTC; CDR3: CASTTPGGPRNEQFF